This T cell receptor (beta chain) emerged from a study of CD8 T cells in Susac syndrome. The study sequenced TCR beta in blood CD8+ and CD4+ T cells. Treatment-naive patients with stable or active relapsing-remitting disease were the multiple sclerosis controls. The authors negatively isolated CD8+ and CD4+ T cells and FACS-enriched TEMRA cells. V was cut by 6 bases and J by 0 bases, with 9 bases left in between. The CDR3 contains 15 residues. CDR1 is SNHLY, CDR2 FYNNEI, per germline. The authors reverse transcribed roughly 0.45 to 1 ug RNA with random hexamers. Amplification of TCR beta CDR3 by immunoSEQ multiplex PCR spanned 54 Vbeta and 13 Jbeta. TCRdb analysed the immunoSEQ multiplex PCR reads with MiXCR anew, one entry per CDR3 protein. Here the sample spans under 350,000 distinct CDR3 sequences, approximately 90% being singletons.

The sample taken for sequencing was CD4+ T cells from PBMCs. The TCR sequence derives from a human donor with multiple sclerosis. The chain links TRBV2 to TRBJ1-6; D gene unclear. The CDR3 DNA reads TGTGCCAGCAGCCCGCGGAGCTCCTATAATTCACCCCTCCACTTT. Its translation is CASSPRSSYNSPLHF.